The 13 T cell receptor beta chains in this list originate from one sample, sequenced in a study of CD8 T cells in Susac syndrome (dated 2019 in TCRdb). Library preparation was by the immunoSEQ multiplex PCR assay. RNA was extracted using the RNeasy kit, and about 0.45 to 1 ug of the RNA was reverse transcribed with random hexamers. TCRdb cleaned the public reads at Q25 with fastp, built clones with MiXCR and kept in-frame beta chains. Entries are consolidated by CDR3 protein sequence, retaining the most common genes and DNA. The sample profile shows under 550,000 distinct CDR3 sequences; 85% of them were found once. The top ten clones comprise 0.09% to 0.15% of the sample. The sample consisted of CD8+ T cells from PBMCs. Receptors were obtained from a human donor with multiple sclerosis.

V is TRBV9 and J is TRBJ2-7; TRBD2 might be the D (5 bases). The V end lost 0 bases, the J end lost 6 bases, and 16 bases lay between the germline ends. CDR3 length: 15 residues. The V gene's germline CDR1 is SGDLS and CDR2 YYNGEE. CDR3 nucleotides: TGTGCCAGCAGCGTAGGGGAGAGTTGGGTAGGCGAGCAGTACTTC. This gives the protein CASSVGESWVGEQYF.

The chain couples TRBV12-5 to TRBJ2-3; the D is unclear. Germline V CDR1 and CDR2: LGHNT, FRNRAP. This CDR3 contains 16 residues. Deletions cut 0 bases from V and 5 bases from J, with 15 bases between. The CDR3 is CASGLVPLRIEDTQYF. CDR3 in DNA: TGTGCTAGTGGTTTGGTACCCCTTCGGATTGAAGATACGCAGTATTTT.

The DNA for the CDR3 is TGTGCCAGCAGTTTATTCACACAAGAGACCCAGTACTTC. Protein product: CASSLFTQETQYF. The V and J genes are TRBV27 and TRBJ2-5; D remains ambiguous. The V gene's germline CDR1 is MNHEY and CDR2 SMNVEV (reference sequence). The CDR3 has 13 residues. The germline V and J ends were trimmed by 1 base and 2 bases, with 5 bases remaining between them.

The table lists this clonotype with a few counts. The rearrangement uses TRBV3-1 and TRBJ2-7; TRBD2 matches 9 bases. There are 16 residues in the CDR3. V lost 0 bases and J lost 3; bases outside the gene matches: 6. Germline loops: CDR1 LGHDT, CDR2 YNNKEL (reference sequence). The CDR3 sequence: CASSQDLGLASYEQYF. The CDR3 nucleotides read TGTGCCAGCAGCCAAGACCTCGGACTAGCGAGCTACGAGCAGTACTTC.

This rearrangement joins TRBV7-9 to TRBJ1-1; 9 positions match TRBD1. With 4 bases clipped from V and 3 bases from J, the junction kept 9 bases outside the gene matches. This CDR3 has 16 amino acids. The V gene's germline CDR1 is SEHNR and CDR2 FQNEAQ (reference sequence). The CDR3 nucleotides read TGTGCCAGCAGCTGGCGCGGGACAGGGATGGACACTGAAGCTTTCTTT. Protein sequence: CASSWRGTGMDTEAFF.

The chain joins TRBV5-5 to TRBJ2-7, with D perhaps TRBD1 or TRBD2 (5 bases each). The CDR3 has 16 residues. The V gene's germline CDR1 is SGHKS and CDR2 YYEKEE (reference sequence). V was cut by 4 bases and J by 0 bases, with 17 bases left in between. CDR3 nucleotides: TGTGCCAGCAGCAAGAGGGTACAGGTTAGCTCCTACGAGCAGTACTTC. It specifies CASSKRVQVSSYEQYF. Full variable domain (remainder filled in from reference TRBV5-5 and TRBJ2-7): DAGVTQSPTHLIKTRGQQVTLRCSPISGHKSVSWYQQVLGQGPQFIFQYYEKEERGRGNFPDRFSARQFPNYSSELNVNALLLGDSALYLCASSKRVQVSSYEQYFGPGTRLTVT.

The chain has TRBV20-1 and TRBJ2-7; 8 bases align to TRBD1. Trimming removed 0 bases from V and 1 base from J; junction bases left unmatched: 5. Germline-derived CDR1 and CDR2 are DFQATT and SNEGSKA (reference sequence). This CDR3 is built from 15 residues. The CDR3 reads CSARDPGQGSYEQYF. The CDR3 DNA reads TGCAGTGCTAGAGACCCCGGACAGGGATCCTACGAGCAGTACTTC.

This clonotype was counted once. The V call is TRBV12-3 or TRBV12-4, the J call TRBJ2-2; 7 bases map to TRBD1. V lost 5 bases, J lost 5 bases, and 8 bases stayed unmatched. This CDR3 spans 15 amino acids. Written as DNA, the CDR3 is TGTGCCAGCAGTCCCCAAGACAGGGCTACCGGGGAGCTGTTTTTT. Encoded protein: CASSPQDRATGELFF.

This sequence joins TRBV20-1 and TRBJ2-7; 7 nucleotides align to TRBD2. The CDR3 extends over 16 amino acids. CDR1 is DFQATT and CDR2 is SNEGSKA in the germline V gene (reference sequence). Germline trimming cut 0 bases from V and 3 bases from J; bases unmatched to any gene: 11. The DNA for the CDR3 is TGCAGTGCTAGAGATGCGCTAGCGGAAACTCTCTACGAGCAGTACTTC. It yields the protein CSARDALAETLYEQYF.

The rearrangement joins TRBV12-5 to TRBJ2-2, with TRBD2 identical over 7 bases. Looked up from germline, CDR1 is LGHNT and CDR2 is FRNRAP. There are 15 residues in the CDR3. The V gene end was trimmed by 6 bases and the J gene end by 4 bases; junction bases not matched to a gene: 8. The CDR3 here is CASGPDSGSTGELFF. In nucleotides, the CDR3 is TGTGCTAGTGGCCCTGATAGCGGGTCCACCGGGGAGCTGTTTTTT.

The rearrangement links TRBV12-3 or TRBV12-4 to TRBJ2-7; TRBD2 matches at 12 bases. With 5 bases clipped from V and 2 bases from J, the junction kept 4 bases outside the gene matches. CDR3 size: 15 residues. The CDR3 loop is CASSPPSGRAYEQYF. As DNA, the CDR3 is TGTGCCAGCAGTCCCCCTAGCGGGAGGGCCTACGAGCAGTACTTC.

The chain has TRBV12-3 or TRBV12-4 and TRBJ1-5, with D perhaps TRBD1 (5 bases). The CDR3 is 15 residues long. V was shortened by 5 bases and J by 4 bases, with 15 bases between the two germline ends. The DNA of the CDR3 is TGTGCCAGCAGTACGCCGACAGAGTATAATCAGCCCCAGCATTTT. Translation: CASSTPTEYNQPQHF.

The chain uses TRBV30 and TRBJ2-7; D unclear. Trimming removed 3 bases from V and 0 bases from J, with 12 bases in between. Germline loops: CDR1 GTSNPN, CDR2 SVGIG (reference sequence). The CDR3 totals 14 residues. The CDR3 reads CAWSRTFGSYEQYF. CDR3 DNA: TGTGCCTGGAGCCGGACCTTTGGCTCCTACGAGCAGTACTTC.